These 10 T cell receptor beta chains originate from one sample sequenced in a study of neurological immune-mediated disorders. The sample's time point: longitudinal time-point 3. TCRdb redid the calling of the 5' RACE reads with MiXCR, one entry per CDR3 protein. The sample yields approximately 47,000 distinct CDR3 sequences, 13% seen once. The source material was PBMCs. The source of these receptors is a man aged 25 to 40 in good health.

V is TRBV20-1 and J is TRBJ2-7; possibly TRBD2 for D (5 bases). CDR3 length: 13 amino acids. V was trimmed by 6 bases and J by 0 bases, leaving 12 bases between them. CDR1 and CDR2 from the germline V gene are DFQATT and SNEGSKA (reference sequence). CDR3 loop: CSAVTSYSYEQYF. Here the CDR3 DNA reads TGCAGTGCAGTTACTAGTTACTCCTACGAGCAGTACTTC.

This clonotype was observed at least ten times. CDR3 sequence reads: CASSTGFSYNEQFF. The CDR3 DNA sequence: TGTGCCAGCAGCACAGGGTTCTCCTACAATGAGCAGTTCTTC. V gene TRBV7-8 combines with J gene TRBJ2-1, with D perhaps TRBD1 (6 bases). Germline assignment: CDR1 SGHVS and CDR2 FQNEAQ. The V gene lost 5 bases and the J gene lost 0 bases, with 8 bases spanning the gap. There are 14 residues in the CDR3.

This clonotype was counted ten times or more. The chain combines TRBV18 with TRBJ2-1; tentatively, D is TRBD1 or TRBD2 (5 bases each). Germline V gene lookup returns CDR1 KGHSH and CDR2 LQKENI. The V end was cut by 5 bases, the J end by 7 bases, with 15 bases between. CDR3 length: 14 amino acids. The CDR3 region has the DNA TGTGCCAGCTCAGGACGGCTGGGGGAAAATGAGCAGTTCTTC. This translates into CASSGRLGENEQFF.

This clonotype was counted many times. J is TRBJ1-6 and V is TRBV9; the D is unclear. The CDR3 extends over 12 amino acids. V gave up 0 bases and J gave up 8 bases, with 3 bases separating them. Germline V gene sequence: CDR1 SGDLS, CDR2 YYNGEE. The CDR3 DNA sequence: TGTGCCAGCAGCGTAGGATATTCACCCCTCCACTTT. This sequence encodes CASSVGYSPLHF.

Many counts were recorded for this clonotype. For the CDR3, the DNA is TGTGCCACCAGCAGAGATCAGGATACGCAGTATTTT. It yields the protein CATSRDQDTQYF. V usage is TRBV15 and J usage is TRBJ2-3; D call uncertain. The CDR3 spans 12 residues. Trimming cost V 0 bases and J 6 bases, with 4 bases left between them. Germline V lookup: CDR1 LNHNV, CDR2 YYDKDF (reference sequence).

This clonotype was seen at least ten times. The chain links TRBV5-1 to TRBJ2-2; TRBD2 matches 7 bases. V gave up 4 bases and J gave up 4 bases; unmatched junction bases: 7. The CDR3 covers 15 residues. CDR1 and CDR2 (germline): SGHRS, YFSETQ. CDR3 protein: CASSTSGTGTGELFF. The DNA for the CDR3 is TGCGCCAGCAGCACCAGCGGGACGGGCACCGGGGAGCTGTTTTTT.

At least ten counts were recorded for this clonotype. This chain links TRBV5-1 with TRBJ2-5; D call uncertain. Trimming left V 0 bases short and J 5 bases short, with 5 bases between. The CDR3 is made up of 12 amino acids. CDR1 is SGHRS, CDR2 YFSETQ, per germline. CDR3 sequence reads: CASSLAGETQYF. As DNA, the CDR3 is TGCGCCAGCAGCTTGGCCGGTGAGACCCAGTACTTC.

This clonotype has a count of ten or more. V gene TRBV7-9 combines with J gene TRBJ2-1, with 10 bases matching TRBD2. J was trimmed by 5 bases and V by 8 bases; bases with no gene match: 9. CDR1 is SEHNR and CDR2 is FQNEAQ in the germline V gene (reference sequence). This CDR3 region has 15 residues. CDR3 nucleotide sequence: TGTGCCAGCGGGACGGGACTAGCGCAAAACAATGAGCAGTTCTTC. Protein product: CASGTGLAQNNEQFF.

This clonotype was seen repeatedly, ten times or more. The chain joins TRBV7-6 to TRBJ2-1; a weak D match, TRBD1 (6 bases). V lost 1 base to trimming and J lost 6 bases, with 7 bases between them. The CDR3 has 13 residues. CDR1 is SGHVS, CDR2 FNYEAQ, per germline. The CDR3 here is CASSLVTGNEQFF. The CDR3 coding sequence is TGTGCCAGCAGCTTAGTGACAGGCAATGAGCAGTTCTTC.

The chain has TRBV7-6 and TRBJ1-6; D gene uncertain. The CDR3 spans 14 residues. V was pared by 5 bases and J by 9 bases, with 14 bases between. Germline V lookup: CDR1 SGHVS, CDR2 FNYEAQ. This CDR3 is CASSTGPSGSPLHF. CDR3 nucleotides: TGTGCCAGCAGCACCGGCCCTTCGGGTTCACCCCTCCACTTT.